The clone carrying this T cell receptor beta chain was seen just once. What it binds is unknown. This sample was included in a study of a mutant IDH1 vaccine in newly diagnosed glioma. Study-level background: Across weeks 1, 3, 5, 7, 11, 15, 19 and 23, patients received a vaccination each time, eight in all. Earlier care involved radiotherapy, temozolomide, or both, and the majority received both.

Germline assignment: CDR1 SGHAT and CDR2 FQDESV (reference sequence). With 6 bases clipped from V and 0 bases from J, the junction kept 5 bases outside the gene matches. The CDR3 contains 14 residues. Profiling relied on immunoSEQ multiplex PCR, and the TCRdb table lists in-frame clones only, not all of them. The repertoire consists of 35,000 or so clones, with roughly 80% occurring once and the leading ten covering approximately 24%. Time point indicated: week 5, during vaccination. Mutant IDH1 20-mer peptide, at 300 ug, made up each vaccine dose, with topical imiquimod. This sample comprised PBMCs, obtained from a glioma patient whose treatment included an IDH1 peptide vaccine. This clonotype originated in a man aged 30 to 39 with glioma. The chain uses TRBV11-1 and TRBJ2-7; TRBD1 aligns across 7 bases. For the CDR3, the DNA is TGTGCCAGCAGGTATACAGGGGACTCCTACGAGCAGTACTTC. This codes for CASRYTGDSYEQYF. The full variable domain, completed using reference TRBV11-1 and TRBJ2-7, is EAEVAQSPRYKITEKSQAVAFWCDPISGHATLYWYRQILGQGPELLVQFQDESVVDDSQLPKDRFSAERLKGVDSTLKIQPAELGDSAMYLCASRYTGDSYEQYFGPGTRLTVT.